These 32 T cell receptor beta chains were all obtained from the same sample, sequenced in a study of shared T cell receptors in the human thymus. Some clones are missing from TCRdb's copy, which holds only in-frame ones; the method was immunoSEQ multiplex PCR. Of almost 550,000 clones in the sample, around 78% are singletons; the top ten hold around 0.013%. In addition, the sample was reused for a study of human thymus T cells.

Sequenced sample: thymocytes. These receptors all stem from a boy under two years old with a congenital heart defect.

In its sample, this clone was seen a few times. The chain uses TRBV5-1 and TRBJ2-2; possible D gene TRBD1, 6 bases. Germline loops: CDR1 SGHRS, CDR2 YFSETQ. Trimming left V 7 bases short and J 6 bases short, with 10 bases between. The CDR3 contains 12 residues. The CDR3 region has the DNA TGCGCCAGCTCGGGACACCCCGGGGAGCTGTTTTTT. It specifies CASSGHPGELFF.

This clone occurred a few times. The CDR3 DNA reads as TGCAGTGCTAGAGTGCGCGGGGAGCTGTTTTTT. Its translation: CSARVRGELFF. V is TRBV20-1 and J is TRBJ2-2; D is unclear. This CDR3 comprises 11 residues. The V end was cut by 1 base, the J end by 7 bases, with 4 bases between. The germline V gene has CDR1 DFQATT and CDR2 SNEGSKA (reference sequence).

This chain connects TRBV2 to TRBJ2-1, with 14 positions matching TRBD2. The ends lost 4 bases at V and 6 bases at J; junction bases unmatched: 14. This CDR3 comprises 19 residues. The germline V gene has CDR1 SNHLY and CDR2 FYNNEI. The CDR3 reads CASSAKTSGRGKRCNEQFF. The CDR3 region has the DNA TGTGCCAGCAGTGCCAAGACTAGCGGGAGGGGGAAACGGTGCAATGAGCAGTTCTTC.

This clone appeared a few times. The chain employs TRBV4-3 and TRBJ2-1; 12 nucleotides align to TRBD1. Trimming removed 4 bases from V and 8 bases from J; junction bases left unmatched: 15. This CDR3 has 18 amino acids. CDR1 is LGHNA and CDR2 is YSLEER in the germline V gene. CDR3 nucleotide sequence: TGCGCCAGCAGCCTCACAGAGGATCGGGACAGGGGGCGGCATGAGCAGTTCTTC. It specifies CASSLTEDRDRGRHEQFF.

This clone has more than one count but fewer than ten. The chain is built from TRBV4-3 and TRBJ2-1, with TRBD2 identical over 10 bases. With V trimmed by 3 bases and J by 8 bases, 13 bases remained unmatched. The CDR3 extends over 17 amino acids. Germline V gene lookup returns CDR1 LGHNA and CDR2 YSLEER. CDR3 DNA: TGCGCCAGCAGCCACAGAACAAGCGGGAGGGAACCCTATGAGCAGTTCTTC. It yields the protein CASSHRTSGREPYEQFF.

On this clone: Germline and junction disagree at one end, which may indicate a read error. This sample includes further DNA sequences coding for the same CDR3. V and J are TRBV5-1 and TRBJ2-1, with a possible D match to TRBD1 (5 bases). The CDR3 spans 15 residues. Germline values: CDR1 SGHRS, CDR2 YFSETQ. Here the CDR3 reads CASSLSSGIHNEQFF. CDR3 in DNA: TGCGCCAGTAGCTTGTCCTCAGGGATCCACAATGAGCAGTTCTTC.

The chain recombines TRBV11-2 with TRBJ2-7, with 10 bases identical to TRBD1. V was clipped by 5 bases and J by 4 bases; unmatched bases: 5. The CDR3 sequence is 14 residues long. Per germline, CDR1 SGHAT and CDR2 FQNNGV. CDR3 in amino acids: CASSVRDRGYEQYF. CDR3 bases: TGTGCCAGCAGCGTCCGGGACAGGGGATACGAGCAGTACTTC.

V and J are TRBV6-4 and TRBJ1-4; no reliable D call. V was cut by 3 bases and J by 1 base, with 12 bases left in between. The CDR3 length is 16 residues. Germline V gives CDR1 MRHNA, CDR2 SNTAGT. In DNA, the CDR3 is TGTGCCAGCAGTGAGCGCCGCCGGAGAACTAATGAAAAACTGTTTTTT. As protein: CASSERRRRTNEKLFF.

The chain links TRBV10-1 to TRBJ1-1, with a tentative D call TRBD1 (6 bases). The germline V and J ends were trimmed by 6 bases and 4 bases, with 15 bases remaining between them. The CDR3 is 14 residues long. CDR1 and CDR2 (germline): WNHNN, SYGVQD (reference sequence). CDR3 in amino acids: CASSSGVAGTEAFF. The DNA of the CDR3 is TGCGCCAGCAGCTCAGGGGTGGCAGGCACTGAAGCTTTCTTT.

The chain couples TRBV2 to TRBJ2-1, with TRBD2 matching 11 bases. The V gene end was trimmed by 7 bases and the J gene end by 10 bases; junction bases not matched to a gene: 18. The V gene's germline CDR1 is SNHLY and CDR2 FYNNEI. The CDR3 totals 17 residues. CDR3: CASIDPIAGGPRAEQFF. CDR3 nucleotide sequence: TGTGCCAGCATTGACCCCATAGCGGGAGGGCCGAGAGCCGAGCAGTTCTTC.

This clone is a singleton in its sample. The chain uses TRBV15 and TRBJ2-3, with D possibly TRBD1 on 10 matching bases. V was pared by 2 bases and J by 1 base, with 28 bases between. This CDR3 contains 21 residues. The germline V gene encodes CDR1 LNHNV and CDR2 YYDKDF (reference sequence). CDR3 protein: CATSRPPGQGLAGTGTDTQYF. CDR3 in DNA: TGTGCCACCAGCAGACCACCGGGACAGGGGCTAGCGGGAACCGGCACAGATACGCAGTATTTT.

This CDR3 reads CASSTGSNQPQHF. CDR3 coding DNA: TGTGCCAGCAGCACAGGTAGCAATCAGCCCCAGCATTTT. The rearrangement joins TRBV13 to TRBJ1-5, with D possibly matching TRBD1 (5 bases). Between the trimmed V and J ends, which lost 5 bases and 0 bases, there was a span of 5 bases. The CDR3 is 13 amino acids. CDR1 is PRHDT and CDR2 is FYEKMQ in the germline V gene (reference sequence).

The genes are TRBV28 and TRBJ2-1, with 11 bases aligning to TRBD2. V lost 5 bases and J lost 6; bases outside the gene matches: 9. From germline, CDR1 is MDHEN and CDR2 SYDVKM. The length of the CDR3 is 16 residues. The CDR3 bases are TGTGCCAGCAGTCCCACGGGACTAGCGGCCCTCAATGAGCAGTTCTTC. Protein product: CASSPTGLAALNEQFF.

V and J are TRBV4-2 and TRBJ1-1; D is unresolved. This CDR3 comprises 14 residues. The V gene lost 1 base and the J gene lost 0 bases, with 6 bases spanning the gap. The germline gives CDR1 LGHNA, CDR2 YNFKEQ. Here the CDR3 DNA reads TGTGCCAGCAGCCAAGGAGGAGTGAACACTGAAGCTTTCTTT. This encodes CASSQGGVNTEAFF.

The rearrangement links TRBV4-2 to TRBJ1-1; D is perhaps TRBD1 (5 bases). The CDR3 loop spans 16 amino acids. Trimming cost V 5 bases and J 2 bases, with 18 bases left between them. Germline V gives CDR1 LGHNA, CDR2 YNFKEQ. The chain's CDR3 is CASSIRLTGPNTEAFF. In DNA form, the CDR3 reads TGTGCCAGCAGCATCCGCCTCACAGGCCCCAACACTGAAGCTTTCTTT.

The chain uses TRBV5-4 and TRBJ2-7, with D tentatively TRBD2 (5 bases). From germline, CDR1 is SGHNT and CDR2 YYREEE (reference sequence). Trimming left V 0 bases short and J 8 bases short, with 12 bases between. The CDR3 consists of 13 residues. The CDR3 here is CASSLAGWEKQYF. Here the CDR3 DNA reads TGTGCCAGCAGCTTGGCCGGGTGGGAGAAGCAGTACTTC.

The chain links TRBV19 to TRBJ2-3; 10 bases map to TRBD1. There are 15 residues in the CDR3. Germline CDR1 reads LNHDA; CDR2 reads SQIVND (reference sequence). V dropped 6 bases and J dropped 3; count of bases not matched to a gene: 6. CDR3 sequence reads: CASRRGQGRTDTQYF. CDR3 in DNA: TGTGCCAGTAGGAGGGGACAGGGGAGAACAGATACGCAGTATTTT.

This rearrangement joins TRBV21-1 to TRBJ2-7; TRBD1 reflects the table's D call only, with no check against the DNA. TRBV21-1 has pseudogene status. There are 14 residues in the CDR3. CDR3 bases: TGTGCCAGCAACCAGGCTACACGCTCCTACGAGCAGTACTTC. It is translated as CASNQATRSYEQYF.

The CDR3 coding sequence is TGCGCCAGCAGCCAAGAGAGGGCCTATTGCTACGAGCAGTACTTC. Translated, it gives CASSQERAYCYEQYF. V gene TRBV4-3 combines with J gene TRBJ2-7, with a tentative D call TRBD2 (5 bases). CDR1 is LGHNA and CDR2 is YSLEER in the germline V gene. This CDR3 is 15 amino acids long. With 0 bases removed from V and 3 bases from J, the gap between germline ends came to 12 bases.

The CDR3 sequence is CASSNGGSSYNEQFF. The CDR3 nucleotides are TGTGCCAGCAGCAATGGCGGGAGCTCCTACAATGAGCAGTTCTTC. V usage is TRBV7-2 and J usage is TRBJ2-1; 7 positions agree with TRBD2. Losses at the gene ends were 5 bases for V and 0 bases for J; bases not matched to a gene: 4. Per germline, CDR1 SGHTA and CDR2 FQGNSA. The CDR3 sequence is 15 residues long.

The J gene is TRBJ2-7, the V gene TRBV6-6; 10 nucleotides line up with TRBD2. Germline CDR1 MNHNY, CDR2 SVGAGI (reference sequence). With 6 bases clipped from V and 5 bases from J, the junction kept 7 bases outside the gene matches. The CDR3 length is 14 residues. Here the CDR3 DNA reads TGTGCCAGCAGCCTAGCGGGAGACGGCCACGAGCAGTACTTC. This translates into CASSLAGDGHEQYF.

A few counts support this clone. This chain links TRBV27 with TRBJ2-1; TRBD2 aligns across 11 bases. Looked up from germline, CDR1 is MNHEY and CDR2 is SMNVEV (reference sequence). The CDR3 spans 12 residues. J lost 10 bases, V lost 6 bases, and 2 bases had no gene match. The CDR3 sequence: CASRPSGREQFF. As DNA, the CDR3 is TGTGCCAGCAGACCTAGCGGGAGGGAGCAGTTCTTC.

This clone is a singleton in its sample. The J gene is TRBJ2-3, the V gene TRBV14; 8 bases fit TRBD2. V shed 1 base and J 3 bases; nucleotides not matched to a gene: 12. This CDR3 comprises 18 residues. Germline CDR1 and CDR2: SGHDN and FVKESK. CDR3 DNA: TGTGCCAGCAGCCAAGCCGGGCTGGCGGGAGGTGAGACAGATACGCAGTATTTT. Its protein product is CASSQAGLAGGETDTQYF.

The chain carries TRBV14 and TRBJ1-1; tentative D call: TRBD1 (5 bases). V dropped 2 bases and J dropped 4 bases, with 14 bases sitting between them. The CDR3 covers 15 residues. CDR1 SGHDN and CDR2 FVKESK come from the germline V gene. The CDR3 coding sequence is TGTGCCAGCAGCCAAAGGGCCCAGGGAGGCACTGAAGCTTTCTTT. Its protein is CASSQRAQGGTEAFF.

The V gene is TRBV11-3, the J gene TRBJ2-7; D may be TRBD1 (6 bases). The V end lost 5 bases, the J end lost 3 bases, and 23 bases lay between the germline ends. CDR1 SGHNT and CDR2 YENEEA come from the germline V gene. The length of the CDR3 is 17 residues. The CDR3 protein is CASSGTRGPGVRYEQYF. CDR3 nucleotide sequence: TGTGCCAGCAGCGGTACCCGGGGCCCAGGGGTCCGCTACGAGCAGTACTTC.

The chain carries TRBV9 and TRBJ2-1; no clear D gene. The V end was cut by 0 bases, the J end by 0 bases, with 7 bases between. Germline assignment: CDR1 SGDLS and CDR2 YYNGEE. The length of the CDR3 is 15 residues. The CDR3 loop is CASSVDHSSYNEQFF. The CDR3 bases are TGTGCCAGCAGCGTAGACCACTCCTCCTACAATGAGCAGTTCTTC.

The V call is TRBV7-6, the J call TRBJ2-1; 10 bases are a match to TRBD2. The CDR3 length is 18 residues. Germline V gene lookup returns CDR1 SGHVS and CDR2 FNYEAQ. V shed 3 bases and J 1 base; nucleotides not matched to a gene: 9. CDR3 region: CASSLGASGSLSYNEQFF. The CDR3 DNA is TGTGCCAGCAGCTTGGGGGCTAGCGGGAGCCTATCCTACAATGAGCAGTTCTTC.

The chain joins TRBV5-1 to TRBJ2-1, with 8 bases fitting TRBD2. Germline assignment: CDR1 SGHRS and CDR2 YFSETQ. With V trimmed by 4 bases and J by 2 bases, 14 bases remained unmatched. The CDR3 is 18 residues long. In nucleotides, the CDR3 is TGCGCCAGCAGCGGGAAGCGGGGGAACAGAGGGGCCTACAATGAGCAGTTCTTC. Its translation is CASSGKRGNRGAYNEQFF.

Concerning this clone itself: The sample carries other DNA sequences with the same CDR3. This sequence joins TRBV28 and TRBJ2-7; TRBD2 matches at 11 bases. CDR3 length: 16 residues. The junction had 5 bases not matched to a gene; V was cut back by 4 bases and J by 0 bases. Per germline, CDR1 MDHEN and CDR2 SYDVKM. The CDR3 reads CASSSTGTSGSYEQYF. CDR3 in DNA: TGTGCCAGCAGTTCCACCGGGACTAGCGGCTCCTACGAGCAGTACTTC.

The chain combines TRBV4-3 with TRBJ2-1; 8 bases are a match to TRBD1. CDR3 length equals 16 residues. J lost 7 bases, V lost 2 bases, and 10 bases had no gene match. The germline CDR1 and CDR2 sequences are LGHNA and YSLEER. The CDR3 DNA follows: TGCGCCAGCAGCCAAACCGTGACAGGGGTGATGAATGAGCAGTTCTTC. This codes for CASSQTVTGVMNEQFF.

This clone was counted a few times. V usage is TRBV5-1 and J usage is TRBJ2-1, with 10 bases identical to TRBD2. The CDR3 loop spans 18 amino acids. Trimming cost V 4 bases and J 7 bases; bases outside gene matches: 17. The germline V gene has CDR1 SGHRS and CDR2 YFSETQ. The CDR3 is CASSGHMGLANTGNEQFF. CDR3 nucleotide sequence: TGCGCCAGCAGCGGGCATATGGGACTAGCGAATACGGGGAATGAGCAGTTCTTC. The full variable domain, completed using reference TRBV5-1 and TRBJ2-1, is KAGVTQTPRYLIKTRGQQVTLSCSPISGHRSVSWYQQTPGQGLQFLFEYFSETQRNKGNFPGRFSGRQFSNSRSEMNVSTLELGDSALYLCASSGHMGLANTGNEQFFGPGTRLTVL.

The CDR3: CATSRDWGDSVTYEQYF. CDR3 in DNA: TGTGCCACCAGCAGAGATTGGGGGGACAGCGTCACCTACGAGCAGTACTTC. This chain uses TRBV15 with TRBJ2-7, with D perhaps matching TRBD1 (7 bases). There are 17 residues in the CDR3. V lost 0 bases and J 2 bases, leaving 17 bases between the germline ends. Germline V lookup: CDR1 LNHNV, CDR2 YYDKDF (reference sequence).